This TCR beta chain was sequenced for a study of cytomegalovirus exposure and HLA in healthy donors. The CDR3 has 16 amino acids. J gave up 7 bases and V 7 bases, and 13 bases lay outside the gene matches. Per germline, CDR1 MDHEN and CDR2 SYDVKM. About this clone itself: Its antigen is not identified.

Generated by immunoSEQ multiplex PCR, the TCRdb table keeps only in-frame clones and is missing some. The sample shows 150,000 to 200,000 clones, more than 65% of them seen only once. Study outcomes and limitations: TCR clusters originating in the first cohort tended to co-occur in the 100 to 150 validation repertoires, according to a later analysis. The classifier was said to identify cytomegalovirus status with high specificity and sensitivity.

The source material was PBMCs. The rearrangement joins TRBV28 to TRBJ1-6; 7 bases line up with TRBD1. The source is a woman younger than 35 in good health and CMV-seropositive. The CDR3 protein is CASTGKGGQLNSPLHF. As DNA, the CDR3 is TGTGCCAGCACCGGTAAGGGGGGACAGTTAAATTCACCCCTCCACTTT.